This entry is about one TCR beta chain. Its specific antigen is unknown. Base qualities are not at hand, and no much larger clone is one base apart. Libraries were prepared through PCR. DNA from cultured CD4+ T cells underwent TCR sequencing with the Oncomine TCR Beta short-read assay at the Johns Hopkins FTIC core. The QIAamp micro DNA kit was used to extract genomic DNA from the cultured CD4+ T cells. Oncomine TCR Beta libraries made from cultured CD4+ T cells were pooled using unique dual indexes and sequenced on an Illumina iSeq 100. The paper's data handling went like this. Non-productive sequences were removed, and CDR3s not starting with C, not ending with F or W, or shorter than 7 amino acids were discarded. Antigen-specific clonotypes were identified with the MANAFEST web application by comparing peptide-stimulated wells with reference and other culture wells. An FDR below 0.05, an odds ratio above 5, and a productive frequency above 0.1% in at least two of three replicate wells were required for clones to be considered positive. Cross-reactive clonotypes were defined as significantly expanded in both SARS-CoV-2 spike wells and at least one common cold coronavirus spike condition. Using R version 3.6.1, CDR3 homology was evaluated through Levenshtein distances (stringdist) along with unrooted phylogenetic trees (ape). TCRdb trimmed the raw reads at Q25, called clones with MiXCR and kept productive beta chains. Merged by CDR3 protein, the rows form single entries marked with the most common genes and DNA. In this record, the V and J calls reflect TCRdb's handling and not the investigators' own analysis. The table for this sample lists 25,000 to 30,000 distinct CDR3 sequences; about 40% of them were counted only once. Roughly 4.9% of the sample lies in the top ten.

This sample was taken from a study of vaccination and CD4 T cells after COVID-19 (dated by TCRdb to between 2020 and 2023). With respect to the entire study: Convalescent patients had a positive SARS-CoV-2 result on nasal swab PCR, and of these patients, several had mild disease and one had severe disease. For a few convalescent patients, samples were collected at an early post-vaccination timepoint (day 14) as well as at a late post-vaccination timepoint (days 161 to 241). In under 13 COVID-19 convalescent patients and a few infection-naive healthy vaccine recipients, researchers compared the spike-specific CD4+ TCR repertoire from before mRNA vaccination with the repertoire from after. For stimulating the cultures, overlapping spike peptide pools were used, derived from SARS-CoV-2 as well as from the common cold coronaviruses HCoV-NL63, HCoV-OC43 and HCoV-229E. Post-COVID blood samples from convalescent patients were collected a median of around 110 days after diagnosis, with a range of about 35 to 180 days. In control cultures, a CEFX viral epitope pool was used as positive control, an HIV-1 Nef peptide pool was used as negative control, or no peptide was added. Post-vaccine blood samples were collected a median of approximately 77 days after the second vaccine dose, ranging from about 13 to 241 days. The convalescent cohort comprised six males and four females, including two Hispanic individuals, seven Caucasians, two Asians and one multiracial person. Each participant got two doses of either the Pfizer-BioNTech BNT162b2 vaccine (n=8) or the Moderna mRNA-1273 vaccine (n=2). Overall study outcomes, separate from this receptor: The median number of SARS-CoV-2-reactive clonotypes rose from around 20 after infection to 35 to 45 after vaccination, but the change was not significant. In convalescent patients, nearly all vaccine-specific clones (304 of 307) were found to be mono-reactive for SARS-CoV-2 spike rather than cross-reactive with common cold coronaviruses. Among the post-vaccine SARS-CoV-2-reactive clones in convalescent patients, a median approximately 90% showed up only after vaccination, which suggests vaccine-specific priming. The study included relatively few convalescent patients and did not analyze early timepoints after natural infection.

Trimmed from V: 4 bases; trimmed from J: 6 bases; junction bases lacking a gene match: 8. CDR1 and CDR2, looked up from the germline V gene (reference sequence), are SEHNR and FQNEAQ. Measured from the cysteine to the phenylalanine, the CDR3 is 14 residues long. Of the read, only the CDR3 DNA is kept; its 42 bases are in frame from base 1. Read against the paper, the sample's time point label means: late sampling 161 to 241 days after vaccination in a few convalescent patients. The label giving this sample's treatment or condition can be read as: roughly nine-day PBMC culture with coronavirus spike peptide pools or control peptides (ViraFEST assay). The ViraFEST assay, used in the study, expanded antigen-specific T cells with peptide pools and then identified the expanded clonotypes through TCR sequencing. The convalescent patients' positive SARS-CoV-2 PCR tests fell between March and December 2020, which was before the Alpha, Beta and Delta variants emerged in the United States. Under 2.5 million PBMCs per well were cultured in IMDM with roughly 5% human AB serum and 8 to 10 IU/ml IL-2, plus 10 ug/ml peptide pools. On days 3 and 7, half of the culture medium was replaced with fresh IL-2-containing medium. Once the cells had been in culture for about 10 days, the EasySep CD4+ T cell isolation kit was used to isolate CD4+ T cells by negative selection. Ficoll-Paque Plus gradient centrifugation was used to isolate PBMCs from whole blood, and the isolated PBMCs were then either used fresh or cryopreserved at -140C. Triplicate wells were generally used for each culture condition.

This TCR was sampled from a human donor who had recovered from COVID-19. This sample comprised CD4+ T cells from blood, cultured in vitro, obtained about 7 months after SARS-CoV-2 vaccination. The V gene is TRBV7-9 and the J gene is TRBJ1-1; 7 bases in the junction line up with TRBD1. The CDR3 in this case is CASSSGTAWAEAFF. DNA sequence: TGTGCCAGCAGCTCAGGGACAGCTTGGGCTGAAGCTTTCTTT.